A selection of T cell receptor beta chains follows, all from one sample in a study of technical replicates of blood from several donors. The table came from immunoSEQ multiplex PCR; TCRdb's copy has only in-frame clones and leaves some out. The table has some 87,000 clones, 97% seen once. The sample taken for sequencing was T cells isolated from PBMCs. These receptor sequences come from a human donor in good health. The conserved cysteine and the conserved F or W are not part of the CDR3 here. The order of the fields is V gene, CDR3 protein.

TRBV27 | ASSLYPQTEGYT
TRBV29-1 | SVAGTGDSIGYT
TRBV9 | ASSVGGGDGGYT
TRBV28 | ASSLGGGGNTIY
TRBV7-9 | ASSYLETQY
TRBV6-1 | ASFKRDSNTEAF
TRBV9 | ASSERQENTEAF
TRBV6-5 | ASSYGTEREAF
TRBV7-8 | ASSLRQGRTNTEAF
TRBV5-4 | ASSLAGFRNTEAF
TRBV27 | ASSNGQSLPQPQH
TRBV6-1 | ASSEARAAGRPLGYGYT
TRBV29-1 | SVQGSVPYGYT
TRBV4-1 | ASSHGGQLNTEAF
TRBV7-7 | ASSLTVVETQY
TRBV4-1 | ASSARSDGPPTDTQY